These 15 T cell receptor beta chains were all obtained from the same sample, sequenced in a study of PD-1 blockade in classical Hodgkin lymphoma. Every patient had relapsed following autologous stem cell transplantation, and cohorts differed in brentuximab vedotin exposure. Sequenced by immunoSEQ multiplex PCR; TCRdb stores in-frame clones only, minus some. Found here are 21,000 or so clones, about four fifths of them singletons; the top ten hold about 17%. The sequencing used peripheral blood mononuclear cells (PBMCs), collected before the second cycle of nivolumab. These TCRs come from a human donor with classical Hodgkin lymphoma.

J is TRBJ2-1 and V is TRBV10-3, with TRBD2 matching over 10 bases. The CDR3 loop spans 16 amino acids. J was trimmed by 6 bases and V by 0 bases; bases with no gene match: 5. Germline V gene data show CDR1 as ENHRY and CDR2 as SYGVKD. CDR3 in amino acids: CAISESVLAGANEQFF. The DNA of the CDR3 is TGTGCCATCAGTGAGTCGGTTCTAGCGGGGGCCAATGAGCAGTTCTTC.

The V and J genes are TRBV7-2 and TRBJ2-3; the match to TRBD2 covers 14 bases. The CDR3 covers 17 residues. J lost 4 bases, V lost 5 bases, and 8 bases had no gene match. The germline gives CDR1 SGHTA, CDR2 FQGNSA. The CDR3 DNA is TGTGCCAGCAGCCCCGGGACTAGCGGGAGAGTGGCAGATACGCAGTATTTT. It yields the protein CASSPGTSGRVADTQYF.

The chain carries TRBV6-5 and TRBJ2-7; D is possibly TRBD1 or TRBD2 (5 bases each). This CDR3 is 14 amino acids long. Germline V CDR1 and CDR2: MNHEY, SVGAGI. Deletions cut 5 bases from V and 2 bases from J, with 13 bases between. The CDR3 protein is CASSGSPGPYEQYF. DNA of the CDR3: TGTGCCAGCAGTGGGAGTCCGGGGCCCTACGAGCAGTACTTC.

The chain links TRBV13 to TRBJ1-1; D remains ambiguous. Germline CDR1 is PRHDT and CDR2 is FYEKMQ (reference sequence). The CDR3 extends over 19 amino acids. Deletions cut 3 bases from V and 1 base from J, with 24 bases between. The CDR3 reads CASSFPYFGRHYSNTEAFF. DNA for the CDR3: TGTGCCAGCAGCTTCCCATACTTTGGAAGACACTACTCGAACACTGAAGCTTTCTTT.

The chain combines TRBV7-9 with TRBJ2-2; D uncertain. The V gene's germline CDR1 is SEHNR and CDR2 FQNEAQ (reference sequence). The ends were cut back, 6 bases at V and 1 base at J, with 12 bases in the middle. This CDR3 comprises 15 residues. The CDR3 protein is CASRDTTVNTGELFF. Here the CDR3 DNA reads TGTGCCAGCAGAGACACGACGGTGAACACCGGGGAGCTGTTTTTT.

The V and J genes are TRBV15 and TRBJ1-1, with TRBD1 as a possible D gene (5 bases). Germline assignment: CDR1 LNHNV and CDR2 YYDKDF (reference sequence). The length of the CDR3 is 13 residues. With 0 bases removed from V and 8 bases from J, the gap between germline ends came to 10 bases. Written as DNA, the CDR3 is TGTGCCACCAGCAGAGATGGGGCCAGCGAAGCTTTCTTT. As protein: CATSRDGASEAFF.

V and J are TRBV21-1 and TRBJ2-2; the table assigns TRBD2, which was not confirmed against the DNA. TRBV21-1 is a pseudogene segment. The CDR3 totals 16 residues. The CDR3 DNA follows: TGTGCCAGCAGCAATGGGACTAGCGAGGCCACCGGGGAGCTGTTTTTT. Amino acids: CASSNGTSEATGELFF.

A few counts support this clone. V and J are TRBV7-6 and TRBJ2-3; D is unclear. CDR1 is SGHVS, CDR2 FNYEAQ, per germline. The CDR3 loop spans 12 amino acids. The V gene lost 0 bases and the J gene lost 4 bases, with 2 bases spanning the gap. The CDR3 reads CASSLAPDTQYF. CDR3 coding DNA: TGTGCCAGCAGCTTAGCGCCAGATACGCAGTATTTT.

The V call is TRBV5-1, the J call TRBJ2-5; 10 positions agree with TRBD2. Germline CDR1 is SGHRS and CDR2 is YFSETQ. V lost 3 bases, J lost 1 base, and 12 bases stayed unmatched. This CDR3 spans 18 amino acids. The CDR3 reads CASSSWTSSGGIQETQYF. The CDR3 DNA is TGCGCCAGCAGCTCTTGGACTAGTAGCGGGGGGATCCAAGAGACCCAGTACTTC.

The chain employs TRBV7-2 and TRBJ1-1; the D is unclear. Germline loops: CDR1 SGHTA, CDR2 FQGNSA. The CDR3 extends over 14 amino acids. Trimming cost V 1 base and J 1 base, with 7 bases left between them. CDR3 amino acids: CASSLVWGNTEAFF. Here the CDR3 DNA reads TGTGCCAGCAGCTTAGTGTGGGGGAACACTGAAGCTTTCTTT.

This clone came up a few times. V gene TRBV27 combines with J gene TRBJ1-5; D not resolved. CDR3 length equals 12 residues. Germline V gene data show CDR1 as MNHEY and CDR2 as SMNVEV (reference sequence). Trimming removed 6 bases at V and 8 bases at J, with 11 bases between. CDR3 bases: TGTGCCAGCAGCCCCTATGGTGAGCCCCAGCATTTT. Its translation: CASSPYGEPQHF.

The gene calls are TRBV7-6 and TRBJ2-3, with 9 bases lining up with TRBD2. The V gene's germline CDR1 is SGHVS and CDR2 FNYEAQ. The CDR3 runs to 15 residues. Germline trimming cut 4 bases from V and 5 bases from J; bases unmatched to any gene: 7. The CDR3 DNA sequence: TGTGCCAGCAGCTCACTGGGACTAGCTGTAGATACGCAGTATTTT. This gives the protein CASSSLGLAVDTQYF.

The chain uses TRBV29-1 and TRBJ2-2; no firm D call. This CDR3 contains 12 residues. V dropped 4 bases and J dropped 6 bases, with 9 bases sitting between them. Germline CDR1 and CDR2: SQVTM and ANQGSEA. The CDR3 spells CSVVLGPGELFF. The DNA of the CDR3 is TGCAGCGTTGTTCTTGGGCCCGGGGAGCTGTTTTTT.

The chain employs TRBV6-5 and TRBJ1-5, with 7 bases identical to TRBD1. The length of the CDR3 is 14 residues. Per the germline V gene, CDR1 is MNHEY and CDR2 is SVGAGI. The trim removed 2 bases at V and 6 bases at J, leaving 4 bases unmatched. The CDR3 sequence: CASSYDREVQPQHF. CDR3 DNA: TGTGCCAGCAGTTACGACAGGGAGGTTCAGCCCCAGCATTTT.

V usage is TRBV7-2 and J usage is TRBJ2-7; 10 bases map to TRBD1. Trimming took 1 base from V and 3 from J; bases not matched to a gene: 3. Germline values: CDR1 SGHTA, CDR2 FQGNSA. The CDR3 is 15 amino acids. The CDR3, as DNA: TGTGCCAGCAGCTTAGGAGACAGGGGGCTCTACGAGCAGTACGTC. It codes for CASSLGDRGLYEQYV.